This TCR beta chain was documented in a study of T cell responses to AZD1222 COVID-19 vaccine. Findings and limits, study-wide: The study reported that nearly half of spike-specific TCRs target unmutated variant regions.

In regard to this clone: Its antigen is as yet unknown.

Sequencing was performed with immunoSEQ multiplex PCR; in TCRdb, only in-frame clones are kept and a portion is missing. The sample carries roughly 100,000 clones, roughly 84% recorded once. Combined were second doses at about 4 or about 12 weeks. This clonotype was obtained from an adult who received the AZD1222 COVID-19 vaccine. The sequences come from peripheral blood, collected 28 days after the second AZD1222 dose.

CDR3 amino acids: CASSIGPEAFF. The CDR3 coding sequence is TGTGCCAGTAGTATAGGTCCGGAAGCTTTCTTT. The rearrangement links TRBV19 to TRBJ1-1; D is unclear. The CDR3 runs 11 residues. In germline, CDR1 is LNHDA, CDR2 SQIVND (reference sequence). V shed 1 base and J shed 8 bases, with 5 bases lying between them.